What follows are 20 T cell receptor beta chains derived from one specimen sequenced in a study of cytomegalovirus exposure and HLA in healthy donors (dated by TCRdb to about 2017). Preparation of the library involved the immunoSEQ multiplex PCR assay. A mixture of 60 forward primers for TCR Vbeta segments and 13 reverse primers for TCR Jbeta segments was used in the multiplex PCR. Drawn from immuneACCESS, this table holds only the in-frame rearrangements with V and J called that TCRdb kept. Clones are partly lost; checked studies trace under half to an unresolved V gene and leave the rest unexplained. For this sample the table gives 70,000 to 100,000 clones, of which approximately 80% were detected only once. Approximately 23% of the sample goes to the ten largest clones. Input material: PBMCs. The receptor set was obtained from a woman aged 50 to 65 in good health and CMV-seropositive.

This clone was detected only a few times. The J gene is TRBJ2-1, the V gene TRBV7-9, with 9 bases fitting TRBD1. Germline V gene lookup returns CDR1 SEHNR and CDR2 FQNEAQ (reference sequence). After removal of 7 bases from V and 6 bases from J, the junction contained 4 bases not matched to a gene. The CDR3 has 13 amino acids. This CDR3 is CASTGQGINEQFF. The DNA for the CDR3 is TGTGCCAGCACAGGACAGGGGATCAATGAGCAGTTCTTC.

The chain has TRBV2 and TRBJ1-2, with TRBD1 matching 11 bases. The ends lost 5 bases at V and 8 bases at J; junction bases unmatched: 13. The CDR3 length is 16 residues. Looked up from germline, CDR1 is SNHLY and CDR2 is FYNNEI. The CDR3 is CASSLNLRDRGEGYTF. CDR3 in DNA: TGTGCCAGCAGTTTAAACCTGCGGGACAGGGGGGAAGGCTACACCTTC.

V gene TRBV19 combines with J gene TRBJ1-5, with D maybe TRBD1 (6 bases). The CDR3 has 16 residues. V dropped 5 bases and J dropped 2 bases, with 16 bases sitting between them. Looked up from germline, CDR1 is LNHDA and CDR2 is SQIVND (reference sequence). The CDR3 sequence is CASSLGTRGRNQPQHF. CDR3 nucleotide sequence: TGTGCCAGTAGTTTGGGGACAAGGGGTCGCAATCAGCCCCAGCATTTT.

This clone came up a few times. The V gene is TRBV6-1, the J gene TRBJ1-1; 8 bases are a match to TRBD1. The CDR3 sequence is 14 residues long. CDR1 MNHNS and CDR2 SASEGT come from the germline V gene. V lost 8 bases and J lost 0; bases outside the gene matches: 5. This CDR3 is CASADRVVNTEAFF. DNA for the CDR3: TGTGCCAGCGCGGACAGGGTGGTGAACACTGAAGCTTTCTTT.

V usage is TRBV5-4 and J usage is TRBJ1-1; a possible D gene is TRBD1 (6 bases). CDR3 length equals 14 residues. The V gene's germline CDR1 is SGHNT and CDR2 YYREEE (reference sequence). V shed 2 bases and J shed 6 bases, with 14 bases lying between them. CDR3 in DNA: TGTGCCAGCAGCTTCCTAAATACAGGGCCTGAAGCTTTCTTT. It codes for CASSFLNTGPEAFF.

The V call is TRBV7-9, the J call TRBJ2-7; 7 bases align to TRBD2. The length of the CDR3 is 15 residues. The V gene's germline CDR1 is SEHNR and CDR2 FQNEAQ (reference sequence). With V trimmed by 5 bases and J by 5 bases, 12 bases remained unmatched. CDR3 sequence (DNA): TGTGCCAGCAGCGATACAGTATTCGGGGGGAACGAGCAGTACTTC. Protein: CASSDTVFGGNEQYF.

This chain joins TRBV6-5 and TRBJ1-1; D perhaps matches TRBD1 (6 bases). Trimming pared 7 bases from V and 6 bases from J, leaving 12 bases between. Germline lookup yields CDR1 MNHEY and CDR2 SVGAGI. This CDR3 spans 12 amino acids. DNA for the CDR3: TGTGCCAGCAATCCCGGGACACCTGAAGCTTTCTTT. Translation gives CASNPGTPEAFF.

In this sample, this clone turned up a few times. In the same sample, other DNA sequences code for this CDR3. The genes are TRBV6-1 and TRBJ2-3; 8 bases fit TRBD2. CDR1 is MNHNS and CDR2 is SASEGT in the germline V gene. Germline trimming cut 2 bases from V and 4 bases from J; bases unmatched to any gene: 5. The CDR3 sequence is 15 residues long. The CDR3 here is CASSELAGGADTQYF. For the CDR3, the DNA is TGTGCCAGCAGTGAATTGGCCGGGGGGGCAGATACGCAGTATTTT.

This clone has only one observation. V and J are TRBV30 and TRBJ1-2; the D is unclear. The CDR3 length is 14 residues. Germline V CDR1 and CDR2: GTSNPN, SVGIG (reference sequence). Trimming removed 1 base from V and 4 bases from J, with 13 bases in between. The CDR3 protein is CAWSATRASYGYTF. For the CDR3, the DNA is TGTGCCTGGAGTGCAACCCGTGCTAGCTATGGCTACACCTTC.

The V and J genes are TRBV6-1 and TRBJ2-7, with 9 bases fitting TRBD2. V shed 4 bases and J 2 bases; nucleotides not matched to a gene: 9. The CDR3 spans 16 residues. Germline lookup yields CDR1 MNHNS and CDR2 SASEGT. CDR3 region: CASSARRAGGPYEQYV. CDR3 sequence (DNA): TGTGCCAGCAGTGCGAGACGGGCGGGAGGGCCCTACGAGCAGTACGTC.

The chain couples TRBV19 to TRBJ1-5, with D possibly matching TRBD1 (5 bases). From germline, CDR1 is LNHDA and CDR2 SQIVND (reference sequence). The CDR3 contains 15 residues. The V end was cut by 6 bases, the J end by 7 bases, with 19 bases between. CDR3 DNA: TGTGCCAGTAGCGTCTGGCAGGGTCGGGAGCAGCCCCAGCATTTT. Residues: CASSVWQGREQPQHF.

This rearrangement joins TRBV6-6 to TRBJ2-5; tentative D call: TRBD1 (6 bases). The CDR3 is 13 residues long. The ends were cut back, 0 bases at V and 5 bases at J, with 7 bases in the middle. CDR1 MNHNY and CDR2 SVGAGI come from the germline V gene (reference sequence). CDR3 region: CASSYSRGETQYF. In DNA, the CDR3 is TGTGCCAGCAGTTACTCGAGGGGGGAGACCCAGTACTTC.

The chain couples TRBV5-4 to TRBJ2-7, with 8 bases aligning to TRBD2. Germline trimming cut 4 bases from V and 0 bases from J; bases unmatched to any gene: 3. The CDR3 has 14 amino acids. The germline V gene encodes CDR1 SGHNT and CDR2 YYREEE (reference sequence). In DNA, the CDR3 is TGTGCCAGCAGCAGAACTAGCGGCTCCTACGAGCAGTACGTC. It specifies CASSRTSGSYEQYV.

The chain combines TRBV25-1 with TRBJ2-5, with D perhaps matching TRBD2 (6 bases). Germline V gene sequence: CDR1 MGHDK, CDR2 SYGVNS. There are 14 residues in the CDR3. V lost 4 bases and J lost 4, with 13 bases in between. Written as DNA, the CDR3 is TGTGCCAGCAGTGGACAAAGGAGGGGAGAGACCCAGTACTTC. Amino acid sequence: CASSGQRRGETQYF. The full variable domain, in which reference TRBV25-1 and TRBJ2-5 provide the parts outside the CDR3, is EADIYQTPRYLVIGTGKKITLECSQTMGHDKMYWYQQDPGMELHLIHYSYGVNSTEKGDLSSESTVSRIRTEHFPLTLESARPSHTSQYLCASSGQRRGETQYFGPGTRLLVL.

J is TRBJ2-1 and V is TRBV5-1; 8 bases map to TRBD2. CDR3 length equals 16 residues. Germline lookup yields CDR1 SGHRS and CDR2 YFSETQ. The V and J ends lost 1 base and 6 bases, in that order; junction bases with no gene match: 9. DNA for the CDR3: TGCGCCAGCAGCTTGAAAGCGGGAGTGGGGTTCAATGAGCAGTTCTTC. This sequence encodes CASSLKAGVGFNEQFF.

The sample holds a few counts of this clone. The chain is built from TRBV19 and TRBJ1-2, with a possible D match to TRBD1 (5 bases). Germline lookup yields CDR1 LNHDA and CDR2 SQIVND (reference sequence). The V gene lost 5 bases and the J gene lost 5 bases, with 18 bases spanning the gap. The CDR3 runs 15 residues. The CDR3 loop reads CASSLQGSRGYGYTF. CDR3 nucleotides: TGTGCCAGTAGTCTTCAGGGATCCCGAGGTTATGGCTACACCTTC. The variable domain in full, with the rest retrieved from reference TRBV19 and TRBJ1-2, is DGGITQSPKYLFRKEGQNVTLSCEQNLNHDAMYWYRQDPGQGLRLIYYSQIVNDFQKGDIAEGYSVSREKKESFPLTVTSAQKNPTAFYLCASSLQGSRGYGYTFGSGTRLTVV.

DNA for the CDR3: TGTGCCAGCAGCGCCAGGGGGAGCGCAGATACGCAGTATTTT. Encoded protein: CASSARGSADTQYF. The rearrangement uses TRBV9 and TRBJ2-3; 7 bases line up with TRBD1. The CDR3 is 14 residues long. V shed 3 bases, J shed 4 bases, and the junction held 5 bases outside the gene matches. Germline CDR1 reads SGDLS; CDR2 reads YYNGEE.

This chain connects TRBV7-6 to TRBJ1-3; D might be TRBD1 (6 bases). The CDR3 extends over 15 amino acids. In germline, CDR1 is SGHVS, CDR2 FNYEAQ. Trimming stripped 5 bases from V and 8 bases from J, with 19 bases between. CDR3 in DNA: TGTGCCAGCAGCCGCATAGGGGGTACGACGGACACCATATATTTT. Encoded protein: CASSRIGGTTDTIYF.

This clone was observed a handful of times. The chain uses TRBV28 and TRBJ2-5, with 9 positions matching TRBD1. The CDR3 has 13 amino acids. V dropped 8 bases and J dropped 5; count of bases not matched to a gene: 6. Germline values: CDR1 MDHEN, CDR2 SYDVKM. The CDR3 is CASGTGRWETQYF. The CDR3 nucleotides are TGTGCCAGCGGGACAGGGCGGTGGGAGACCCAGTACTTC.

The chain couples TRBV11-2 to TRBJ1-2, with a tentative D call TRBD1 (6 bases). Per the germline V gene, CDR1 is SGHAT and CDR2 is FQNNGV. The CDR3 spans 15 residues. The V gene lost 5 bases and the J gene lost 8 bases, with 21 bases spanning the gap. This CDR3 reads CASSARDRLRWGYTF. The CDR3 region has the DNA TGTGCCAGCAGCGCCCGAGACAGGCTCCGGTGGGGCTACACCTTC.